This T cell receptor (beta chain) originates from a study of low-dose radiotherapy and immunotherapy resistance in tumors. TRAV- and TRBV-specific primers primed first-strand cDNA, covering alpha and beta chains. Over around 19 PCR cycles, TCRs were amplified from a constant-region primer and V-primer adapter. The authors amplified isolated mRNA by in vitro transcription. TCRdb re-derived calls from the reads in MiXCR, one entry per CDR3 protein. The sample contains around 13,000 distinct CDR3 sequences, roughly 75% of which appear only once. The CDR3 length is 12 residues. Germline CDR1 reads LNHDA; CDR2 reads SQIVND (reference sequence). The ends were cut back, 9 bases at V and 6 bases at J, with 14 bases in the middle.

The chain uses TRBV19 and TRBJ1-1; D possibly corresponds to TRBD1 (5 bases). This receptor was obtained from a human donor with advanced metastatic prostate, ovarian, gallbladder or colorectal cancer (not recorded which). This table probably holds off-target reads from a library built for another chain. CDR3 nucleotides: TGTGCCAGCCGCATGGGGGTGGCTGAAGCTTTCTTT. It translates to CASRMGVAEAFF.